The rows below give T cell receptor beta chains drawn from one sample of a study of beta chain features in type 1 diabetes. Repertoires were generated with immunoSEQ multiplex PCR, while TCRdb's copy carries only in-frame clones and drops some. The table lists 300,000 or so clones, less than 10% of them singletons. The sample was central memory CD4+ T cells from blood. All receptors come from a woman between 18 and 30 years old in good health. Each CDR3 is given with its conserved first and last residue. A D gene is named only where the DNA matches it firmly. Where a row states a size, it is once, few, many or the class of an expanded clone; other rows omit it.

clone size	V gene	J gene	D gene	CDR3 DNA	CDR3 protein
NA	TRBV29-1	TRBJ1-2	NA	TGCAGCGTCGAGGGACGGGGGCTTGGCTATGGCTACACCTTC	CSVEGRGLGYGYTF
few	TRBV7-9	TRBJ2-1	TRBD2	TGTGCCAGCAGCTTAGGCGGCTGGGGGCTAGCGGGAGACGCTGAGCAGTTCTTC	CASSLGGWGLAGDAEQFF
many	TRBV7-9	TRBJ2-1	TRBD2	TGTGCCAGCAGCTTAAGATGGACTAGAGGCTCCTACAATGAGCAGTTCTTC	CASSLRWTRGSYNEQFF
NA	TRBV7-2	TRBJ2-5	NA	TGTGCCAGCAGCCCTTGGGGGGCTGGGCGGGAGACCCAGTACTTC	CASSPWGAGRETQYF
few	TRBV28	TRBJ1-5	NA	TGTGCCAGCAGCAAAGGCCAGCCCCAGCATTTT	CASSKGQPQHF
NA	TRBV4-2	TRBJ1-4	NA	TGTGCCAGCAGCCAAGAGCCAGGGGCCATGGGTGAAAAACTGTTTTTT	CASSQEPGAMGEKLFF
few	TRBV7-8	TRBJ2-7	TRBD2	TGTGCCAGCAGCTTTCTTTCTAGCGGGAGGGAATCCTACGAGCAGTACTTC	CASSFLSSGRESYEQYF
NA	TRBV2	TRBJ2-3	NA	TGTGCCAGCAGAGGGCTAGGACGAGGCACAGATACGCAGTATTTT	CASRGLGRGTDTQYF
many	TRBV7-2	TRBJ2-6	NA	TGTGCCAGCAGCCCCCGGACGAGTTCTGGGGCCAACGTCCTGACTTTC	CASSPRTSSGANVLTF
NA	TRBV28	TRBJ2-4	NA	TGTGCCAGCAGTTATGGAGACATTCAGTACTTC	CASSYGDIQYF
NA	TRBV9	TRBJ2-3	NA	TGTGCCAGCAGCGTCACGAACACAGATACGCAGTATTTT	CASSVTNTDTQYF
NA	TRBV7-8	TRBJ2-4	NA	TGTGCCAGCAGCCCTAAACCCGGGACCTCCGAGGGCAAAAACATTCAGTACTTC	CASSPKPGTSEGKNIQYF
few	TRBV18	TRBJ1-5	NA	TGTGCCAGCTCAGCAGGGCTTAATCAGCCCCAGCATTTT	CASSAGLNQPQHF
few	TRBV7-8	TRBJ2-3	NA	TGTGCCAGCAGCCCCCGCGGATCTTCTAGCACAGATACGCAGTATTTT	CASSPRGSSSTDTQYF
NA	TRBV7-7	TRBJ2-5	NA	TGTGCTAGCAGCCCCAGTAGTGCCCAAGAGACCCAGTACTTC	CASSPSSAQETQYF
few	TRBV14	TRBJ2-3	NA	TGTGCCAGCAGCCGGCAGGGGCGGCAGGATACGCAGTATTTT	CASSRQGRQDTQYF
few	TRBV18	TRBJ2-7	TRBD1	TGTGCCAGCTCAGGAGACAGGGCCGCCGAGCAGTACTTC	CASSGDRAAEQYF